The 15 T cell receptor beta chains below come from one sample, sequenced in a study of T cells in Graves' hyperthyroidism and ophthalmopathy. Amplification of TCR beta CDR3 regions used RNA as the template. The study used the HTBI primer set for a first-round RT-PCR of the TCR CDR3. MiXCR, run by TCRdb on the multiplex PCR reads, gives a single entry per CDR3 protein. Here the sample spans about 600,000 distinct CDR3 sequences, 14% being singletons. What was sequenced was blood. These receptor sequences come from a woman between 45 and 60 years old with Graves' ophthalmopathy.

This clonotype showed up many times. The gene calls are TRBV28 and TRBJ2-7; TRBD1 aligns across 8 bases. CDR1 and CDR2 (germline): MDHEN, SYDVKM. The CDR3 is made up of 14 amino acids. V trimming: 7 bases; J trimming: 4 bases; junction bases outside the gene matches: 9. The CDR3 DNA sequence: TGTGCCAGCAACCTTTCAGGGGGCTTGTACGAGCAGTACTTC. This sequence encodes CASNLSGGLYEQYF.

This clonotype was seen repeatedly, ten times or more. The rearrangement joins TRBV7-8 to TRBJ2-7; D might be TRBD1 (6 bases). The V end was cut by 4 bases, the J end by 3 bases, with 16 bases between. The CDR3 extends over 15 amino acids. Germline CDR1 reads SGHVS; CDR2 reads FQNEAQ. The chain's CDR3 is CASSSQGNHFYEQYF. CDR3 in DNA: TGTGCCAGCAGCTCCCAGGGGAATCATTTCTACGAGCAGTACTTC.

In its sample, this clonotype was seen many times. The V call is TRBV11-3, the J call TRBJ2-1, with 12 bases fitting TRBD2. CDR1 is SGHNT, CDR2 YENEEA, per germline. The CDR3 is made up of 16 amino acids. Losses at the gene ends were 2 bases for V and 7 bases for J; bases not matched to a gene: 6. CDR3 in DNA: TGTGCCAGCAGCTTATTTGGGACTAGCGGGTTTAATGAGCAGTTCTTC. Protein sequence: CASSLFGTSGFNEQFF.

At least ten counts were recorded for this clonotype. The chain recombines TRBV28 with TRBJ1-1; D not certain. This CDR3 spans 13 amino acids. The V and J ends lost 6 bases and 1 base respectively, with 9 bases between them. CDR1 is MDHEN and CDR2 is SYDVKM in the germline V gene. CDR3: CASRPRQNTEAFF. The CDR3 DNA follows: TGTGCCAGCAGACCCCGACAGAACACTGAAGCTTTCTTT.

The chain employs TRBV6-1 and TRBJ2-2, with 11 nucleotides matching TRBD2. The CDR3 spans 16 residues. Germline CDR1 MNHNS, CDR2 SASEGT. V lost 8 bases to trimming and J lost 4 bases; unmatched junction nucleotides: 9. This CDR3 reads CASFLLAGASTGELFF. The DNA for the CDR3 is TGTGCCAGCTTCTTACTAGCGGGAGCTAGCACCGGGGAGCTGTTTTTT.

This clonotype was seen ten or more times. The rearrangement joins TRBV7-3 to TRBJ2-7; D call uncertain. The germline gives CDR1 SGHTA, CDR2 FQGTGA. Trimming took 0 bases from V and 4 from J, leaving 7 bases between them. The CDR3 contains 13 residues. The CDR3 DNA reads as TGTGCCAGCAGCTTAACCACAGCGTACGAGCAGTACTTC. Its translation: CASSLTTAYEQYF.

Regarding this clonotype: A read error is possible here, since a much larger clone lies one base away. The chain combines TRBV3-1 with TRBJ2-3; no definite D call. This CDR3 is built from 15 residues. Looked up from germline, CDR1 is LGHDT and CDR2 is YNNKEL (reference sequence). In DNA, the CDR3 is TGTGCCAGCGGCCAAGAGAGAGTAGCACCAGATACGCAGTATTTT. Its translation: CASGQERVAPDTQYF.

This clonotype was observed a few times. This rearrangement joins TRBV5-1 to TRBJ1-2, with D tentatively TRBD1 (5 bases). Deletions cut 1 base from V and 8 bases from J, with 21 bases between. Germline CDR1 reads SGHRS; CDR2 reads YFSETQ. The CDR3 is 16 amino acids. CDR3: CASSLYLGSGVRGYTF. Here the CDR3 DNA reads TGCGCCAGCAGCTTGTATCTTGGATCGGGGGTAAGGGGCTACACCTTC. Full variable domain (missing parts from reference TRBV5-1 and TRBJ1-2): KAGVTQTPRYLIKTRGQQVTLSCSPISGHRSVSWYQQTPGQGLQFLFEYFSETQRNKGNFPGRFSGRQFSNSRSEMNVSTLELGDSALYLCASSLYLGSGVRGYTFGSGTRLTVV.

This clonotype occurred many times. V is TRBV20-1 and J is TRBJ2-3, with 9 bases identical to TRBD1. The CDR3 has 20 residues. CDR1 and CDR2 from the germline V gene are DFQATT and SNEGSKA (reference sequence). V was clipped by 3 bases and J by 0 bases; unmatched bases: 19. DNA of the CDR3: TGCAGTGCTAGTCTTTTCGGACCTCAGCCGGGACAGGGAAGCACAGATACGCAGTATTTT. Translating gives CSASLFGPQPGQGSTDTQYF.

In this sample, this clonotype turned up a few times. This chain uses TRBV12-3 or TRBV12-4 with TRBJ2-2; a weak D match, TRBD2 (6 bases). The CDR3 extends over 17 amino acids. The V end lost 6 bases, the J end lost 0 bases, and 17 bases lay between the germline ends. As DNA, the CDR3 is TGTGCCAGCAGAGTTAGGCGGGGATGGGCGAACACCGGGGAGCTGTTTTTT. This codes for CASRVRRGWANTGELFF.

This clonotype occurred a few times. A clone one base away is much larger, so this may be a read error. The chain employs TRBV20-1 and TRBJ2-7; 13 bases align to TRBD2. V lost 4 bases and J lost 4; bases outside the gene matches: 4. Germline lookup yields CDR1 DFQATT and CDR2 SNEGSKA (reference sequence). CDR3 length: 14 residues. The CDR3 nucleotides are TGCAGTGCTATTACTAGCGGGAGGGGGTACGAGCAGTACTTC. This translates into CSAITSGRGYEQYF.

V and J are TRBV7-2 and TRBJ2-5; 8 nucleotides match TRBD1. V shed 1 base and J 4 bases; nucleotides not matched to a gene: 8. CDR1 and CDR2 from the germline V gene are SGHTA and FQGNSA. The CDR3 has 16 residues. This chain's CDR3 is CASSLGFGTGSETQYF. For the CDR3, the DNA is TGTGCCAGCAGCTTAGGTTTTGGGACAGGTTCAGAGACCCAGTACTTC.

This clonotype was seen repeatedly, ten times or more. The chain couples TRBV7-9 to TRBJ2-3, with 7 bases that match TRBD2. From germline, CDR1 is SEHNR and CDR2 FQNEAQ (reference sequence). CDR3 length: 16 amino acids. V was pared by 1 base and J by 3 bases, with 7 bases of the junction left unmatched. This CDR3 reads CASSLVGGGPTDTQYF. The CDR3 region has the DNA TGTGCCAGCAGCTTAGTTGGGGGAGGGCCTACAGATACGCAGTATTTT.

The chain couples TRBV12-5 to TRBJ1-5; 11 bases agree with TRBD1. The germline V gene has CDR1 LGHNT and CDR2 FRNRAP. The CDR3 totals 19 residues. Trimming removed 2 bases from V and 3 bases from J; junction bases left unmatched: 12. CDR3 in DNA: TGTGCTAGTGGTTTGAGGACAGGGGGCACGGAGGGGAACAATCAGCCCCAGCATTTT. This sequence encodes CASGLRTGGTEGNNQPQHF.

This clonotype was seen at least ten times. CDR3 protein: CASSLRRYSNQPQHF. The CDR3 DNA is TGTGCCAGCAGTTTACGCAGATATAGCAATCAGCCCCAGCATTTT. The chain couples TRBV28 to TRBJ1-5; D ambiguous. Per the germline V gene, CDR1 is MDHEN and CDR2 is SYDVKM. This CDR3 has 15 residues. Between the trimmed V and J ends, which lost 2 bases and 0 bases, there was a span of 8 bases. Full variable domain (rest looked up from reference TRBV28 and TRBJ1-5): DVKVTQSSRYLVKRTGEKVFLECVQDMDHENMFWYRQDPGLGLRLIYFSYDVKMKEKGDIPEGYSVSREKKERFSLILESASTNQTSMYLCASSLRRYSNQPQHFGDGTRLSIL.